The 30 T cell receptor beta chains below all came from one sample that was sequenced in a study of OX40 agonist ivuxolimab in advanced cancers. Sequencing was performed with immunoSEQ multiplex PCR; in TCRdb, only in-frame clones are kept and a portion is missing. In the table there are fewer than 75,000 clones, approximately 90% of which are singletons. The material sequenced was CD4+ or CD8+ T cells sorted from blood, taken in a trial of the OX40 agonist ivuxolimab. Receptors originate from an adult with an advanced solid tumor such as melanoma, head and neck, liver or kidney cancer.

The chain links TRBV25-1 to TRBJ2-1; possibly TRBD2 for D (6 bases). This CDR3 is built from 15 residues. CDR1 MGHDK and CDR2 SYGVNS come from the germline V gene. With 3 bases removed from V and 7 bases from J, the gap between germline ends came to 16 bases. This CDR3 is CASSETRGRGNEQFF. The DNA of the CDR3 is TGTGCCAGCAGTGAGACTCGGGGGAGAGGGAATGAGCAGTTCTTC. Based on the CDR3 plus reference TRBV25-1 and TRBJ2-1, the full variable domain is EADIYQTPRYLVIGTGKKITLECSQTMGHDKMYWYQQDPGMELHLIHYSYGVNSTEKGDLSSESTVSRIRTEHFPLTLESARPSHTSQYLCASSETRGRGNEQFFGPGTRLTVL.

The gene calls are TRBV28 and TRBJ1-4, with unresolved D. Germline V gives CDR1 MDHEN, CDR2 SYDVKM. V was shortened by 3 bases and J by 7 bases, with 12 bases between the two germline ends. This CDR3 spans 14 amino acids. CDR3 sequence: CASSFSDLAEKLFF. As DNA, the CDR3 is TGTGCCAGCAGTTTTTCAGATTTGGCTGAAAAACTGTTTTTT.

V and J are TRBV5-1 and TRBJ2-7; 8 bases are shared with TRBD2. Trimming at V came to 1 base and at J to 4 bases, leaving 7 bases not matched to a gene. The CDR3 is 15 residues long. Germline CDR1 is SGHRS and CDR2 is YFSETQ. In nucleotides, the CDR3 is TGCGCCAGCAGCTTGTTGGCTAGCGGGCCGTACGAGCAGTACTTC. Its translation is CASSLLASGPYEQYF.

The V gene is TRBV5-1, the J gene TRBJ2-1; D remains unclear. V gave up 3 bases and J gave up 9 bases, with 13 bases separating them. Germline-derived CDR1 and CDR2 are SGHRS and YFSETQ. The CDR3 runs to 13 residues. The CDR3 coding sequence is TGCGCCAGCAGCTCTGTTTGGGCCGGTGAGCAGTTCTTC. Translated: CASSSVWAGEQFF.

V usage is TRBV15 and J usage is TRBJ1-4; D might be TRBD1 (6 bases). This CDR3 has 18 amino acids. Per the germline V gene, CDR1 is LNHNV and CDR2 is YYDKDF (reference sequence). V was clipped by 2 bases and J by 0 bases, with 16 bases between them. The chain's CDR3 is CATSRTSGQFATNEKLFF. DNA for the CDR3: TGTGCCACCAGCAGAACCTCCGGACAGTTTGCAACTAATGAAAAACTGTTTTTT.

V and J are TRBV19 and TRBJ2-2; TRBD1 matches 8 bases. Trimming removed 7 bases from V and 3 bases from J; junction bases left unmatched: 10. Germline V lookup: CDR1 LNHDA, CDR2 SQIVND (reference sequence). This CDR3 region has 16 residues. CDR3 loop: CASTTTGGGHTGELFF. In DNA form, the CDR3 reads TGTGCCAGTACTACCACAGGGGGAGGTCACACCGGGGAGCTGTTTTTT.

This sequence joins TRBV18 and TRBJ1-2; D possibly corresponds to TRBD1 (5 bases). The CDR3 is 12 amino acids. Trimming removed 4 bases at V and 8 bases at J, with 11 bases between. From germline, CDR1 is KGHSH and CDR2 LQKENI. The CDR3 is CASSLQRGGYTF. The CDR3, as DNA: TGTGCCAGCTCACTCCAACGGGGCGGCTACACCTTC.

V gene TRBV10-3 combines with J gene TRBJ2-2; D is ambiguous. Trimming took off 2 bases at V and 3 bases at J, with 4 bases between the two ends. The CDR3 consists of 13 residues. Germline V gene data show CDR1 as ENHRY and CDR2 as SYGVKD. CDR3 DNA sequence: TGTGCCATCAGTGAGGGGGACACCGGGGAGCTGTTTTTT. Translating it yields CAISEGDTGELFF.

The CDR3 loop reads CTSSQPVLSSYEQYF. For the CDR3, the DNA is TGCACCAGCAGCCAGCCGGTCCTAAGCTCCTACGAGCAGTACTTC. This rearrangement joins TRBV1 to TRBJ2-7; whether TRBD2, the table's D call, matches the DNA was not checked. TRBV1 is flagged as a pseudogene. The CDR3 covers 15 residues.

V is TRBV2 and J is TRBJ1-2; TRBD1 is a possible D gene (6 bases). CDR1 is SNHLY and CDR2 is FYNNEI in the germline V gene. Trimming removed 8 bases at V and 4 bases at J, with 17 bases between. The CDR3 length is 14 residues. CDR3 sequence reads: CASGIQGLIYGYTF. As DNA, the CDR3 is TGTGCCAGCGGAATACAGGGATTGATCTATGGCTACACCTTC. Complete variable domain (other parts from reference TRBV2 and TRBJ1-2): EPEVTQTPSHQVTQMGQEVILRCVPISNHLYFYWYRQILGQKVEFLVSFYNNEISEKSEIFDDQFSVERPDGSNFTLKIRSTKLEDSAMYFCASGIQGLIYGYTFGSGTRLTVV.

The gene calls are TRBV19 and TRBJ2-3; 8 bases line up with TRBD1. The junction had 6 bases not matched to a gene; V was cut back by 4 bases and J by 0 bases. Germline values: CDR1 LNHDA, CDR2 SQIVND (reference sequence). CDR3 length equals 16 residues. The CDR3 region has the DNA TGTGCCAGTAGTACCTGGACAGGGCCGAGCACAGATACGCAGTATTTT. Translated: CASSTWTGPSTDTQYF.

The chain is built from TRBV28 and TRBJ2-3, with D possibly being TRBD1 (5 bases). V shed 7 bases and J shed 5 bases, with 28 bases lying between them. The CDR3 sequence is 18 residues long. The V gene's germline CDR1 is MDHEN and CDR2 SYDVKM. CDR3 bases: TGTGCCAGCACCCCTCAGGGAAGCGCCGATACCTTGAGAGATACGCAGTATTTT. It is translated as CASTPQGSADTLRDTQYF.

This chain connects TRBV15 to TRBJ2-7; D assignment may be TRBD1 or TRBD2 (5 bases each). V lost 5 bases, J lost 1 base, and 15 bases lay in between. The CDR3 totals 15 residues. Per germline, CDR1 LNHNV and CDR2 YYDKDF (reference sequence). The CDR3 reads CATSGGSGPSYEQYF. The CDR3 DNA is TGTGCCACCAGCGGGGGAAGCGGCCCTTCCTACGAGCAGTACTTC.

Here the CDR3 reads CASSPLAELHNEQFF. The CDR3 DNA reads TGTGCCAGCTCCCCTCTAGCGGAGCTTCACAATGAGCAGTTCTTC. The V and J genes are TRBV18 and TRBJ2-1; TRBD2 matches 7 bases. Germline CDR1 reads KGHSH; CDR2 reads LQKENI. The CDR3 covers 15 residues. The V segment lost 6 bases and the J segment 5 bases; nucleotides outside the gene matches: 10.

The V gene is TRBV6-1, the J gene TRBJ2-7; 7 bases line up with TRBD2. Trimming took 3 bases from V and 2 from J; bases not matched to a gene: 10. There are 16 residues in the CDR3. Germline CDR1 reads MNHNS; CDR2 reads SASEGT. CDR3 sequence (DNA): TGTGCCAGCAGTGAGCAAAGCGGGAATGGACCCTACGAGCAGTACTTC. Protein product: CASSEQSGNGPYEQYF.

V is TRBV14 and J is TRBJ1-2, with D possibly being TRBD1 (5 bases). The germline V gene has CDR1 SGHDN and CDR2 FVKESK. The V end lost 3 bases, the J end lost 2 bases, and 7 bases lay between the germline ends. The CDR3 sequence is 13 residues long. The CDR3 region has the DNA TGTGCCAGCAGCCAGTCAGGGAACTATGGCTACACCTTC. Protein sequence: CASSQSGNYGYTF. Filled out from reference TRBV14 and TRBJ1-2, the complete variable domain reads EAGVTQFPSHSVIEKGQTVTLRCDPISGHDNLYWYRRVMGKEIKFLLHFVKESKQDESGMPNNRFLAERTGGTYSTLKVQPAELEDSGVYFCASSQSGNYGYTFGSGTRLTVV.

V gene TRBV4-2 combines with J gene TRBJ1-4; 9 positions agree with TRBD1. Germline V gene lookup returns CDR1 LGHNA and CDR2 YNFKEQ. The CDR3 consists of 16 residues. After removal of 0 bases from V and 4 bases from J, the junction contained 3 bases not matched to a gene. This chain's CDR3 is CASSQEGQGSNEKLFF. In DNA form, the CDR3 reads TGTGCCAGCAGCCAAGAAGGACAGGGGAGTAATGAAAAACTGTTTTTT.

V is TRBV19 and J is TRBJ2-5, with 7 bases matching TRBD1. This CDR3 has 13 residues. Germline V gene data show CDR1 as LNHDA and CDR2 as SQIVND (reference sequence). V lost 6 bases to trimming and J lost 11 bases; unmatched junction nucleotides: 12. CDR3 sequence reads: CASRDAGGSEQYF. In DNA, the CDR3 is TGTGCCAGTAGGGACGCAGGGGGAAGTGAGCAGTACTTC.

The rearrangement joins TRBV5-6 to TRBJ1-3; D gene unclear. Germline values: CDR1 SGHDT, CDR2 YYEEEE. Trimming shortened V by 4 bases and J by 0 bases, and 11 bases separated the two germline ends. This CDR3 spans 15 amino acids. The CDR3 DNA sequence: TGTGCCAGCAGCCTGGGCATAACCTCTGGAAACACCATATATTTT. Translating it yields CASSLGITSGNTIYF.

V and J are TRBV5-1 and TRBJ2-1, with a possible D match to TRBD1 (6 bases). The germline V and J ends were trimmed by 1 base and 14 bases, with 10 bases remaining between them. The germline V gene encodes CDR1 SGHRS and CDR2 YFSETQ. This CDR3 contains 11 residues. The CDR3 protein is CASSLNREKFF. The DNA for the CDR3 is TGCGCCAGCAGCTTGAACAGGGAAAAGTTCTTC.

The CDR3 reads CASSLGGTGELFF. The CDR3 DNA sequence: TGTGCCAGCAGTTTGGGCGGCACCGGGGAGCTGTTTTTT. The gene calls are TRBV27 and TRBJ2-2; D gene ambiguous. The CDR3 is made up of 13 amino acids. V shed 3 bases and J shed 4 bases, with 6 bases lying between them. Germline V CDR1 and CDR2: MNHEY, SMNVEV (reference sequence).

The chain recombines TRBV18 with TRBJ2-5; TRBD1 is a possible D gene (6 bases). The CDR3 runs to 15 residues. Per germline, CDR1 KGHSH and CDR2 LQKENI. Between the trimmed V and J ends, which lost 3 bases and 3 bases, there was a span of 14 bases. This CDR3 reads CASSPYQGFEETQYF. Here the CDR3 DNA reads TGTGCCAGCTCACCCTATCAGGGGTTTGAAGAGACCCAGTACTTC.

This chain links TRBV2 with TRBJ2-7; maybe TRBD1 (6 bases). This CDR3 is built from 13 residues. V lost 4 bases and J 2 bases, leaving 9 bases between the germline ends. Germline lookup yields CDR1 SNHLY and CDR2 FYNNEI. CDR3 loop: CASSVGAPYEQYF. The CDR3 DNA is TGTGCCAGCAGTGTGGGGGCTCCCTACGAGCAGTACTTC.

V is TRBV21-1 and J is TRBJ2-7; the DNA was not used to check the table's D call, TRBD1. TRBV21-1 is a known pseudogene. The CDR3 spans 17 residues. CDR3 in amino acids: CASSIVSRTGWAYEQYF. The CDR3 nucleotides are TGTGCCAGCAGCATAGTATCCCGGACAGGTTGGGCCTACGAGCAGTACTTC.

This chain uses TRBV19 with TRBJ1-1; 9 bases line up with TRBD1. Germline V gives CDR1 LNHDA, CDR2 SQIVND (reference sequence). J lost 4 bases, V lost 9 bases, and 6 bases had no gene match. The CDR3 contains 13 residues. In DNA form, the CDR3 reads TGTGCCAGCACCGGGACAGGGAGCACTGAAGCTTTCTTT. It translates to CASTGTGSTEAFF.

The chain uses TRBV12-5 and TRBJ2-1, with 8 positions matching TRBD2. The CDR3 covers 16 residues. CDR1 is LGHNT, CDR2 FRNRAP, per germline. The junction had 8 bases not matched to a gene; V was cut back by 0 bases and J by 7 bases. The CDR3 sequence: CASGLVISGRRNEQFF. In DNA form, the CDR3 reads TGTGCTAGTGGTTTGGTAATCAGCGGGAGACGGAATGAGCAGTTCTTC.

This clone showed up just once. The V call is TRBV11-3, the J call TRBJ1-2; 12 bases line up with TRBD1. Germline CDR1 and CDR2: SGHNT and YENEEA. With V trimmed by 5 bases and J by 4 bases, 5 bases remained unmatched. This CDR3 has 15 amino acids. The CDR3 DNA reads as TGTGCCAGCAGCCCCCGGGACAGGGGGCCCTATGGCTACACCTTC. Encoded protein: CASSPRDRGPYGYTF.

V is TRBV19 and J is TRBJ2-7; 11 nucleotides agree with TRBD2. Looked up from germline, CDR1 is LNHDA and CDR2 is SQIVND (reference sequence). The CDR3 consists of 15 residues. V was pared by 5 bases and J by 2 bases, with 5 bases of the junction left unmatched. The CDR3 region has the DNA TGTGCCAGTAGTGTACTAGCGGGAGCCCCCTACGAGCAGTACTTC. Protein: CASSVLAGAPYEQYF.

The J gene is TRBJ2-2, the V gene TRBV7-2; D is unclear. V lost 7 bases and J lost 5, with 14 bases in between. Germline CDR1 SGHTA, CDR2 FQGNSA. This CDR3 region has 14 residues. The CDR3 loop reads CASTYKPETGELFF. The CDR3 DNA sequence: TGTGCCAGCACCTATAAACCGGAGACCGGGGAGCTGTTTTTT.

The chain employs TRBV5-1 and TRBJ2-7; TRBD1 matches at 7 bases. V trimming: 0 bases; J trimming: 7 bases; junction bases outside the gene matches: 10. The germline V gene encodes CDR1 SGHRS and CDR2 YFSETQ. This CDR3 region has 15 residues. CDR3 DNA sequence: TGCGCCAGCAGCTTGGCGAGTACAGGGGCGCGAGAGCAGTACTTC. It encodes CASSLASTGAREQYF. The full variable domain, its missing parts supplied by reference TRBV5-1 and TRBJ2-7, is KAGVTQTPRYLIKTRGQQVTLSCSPISGHRSVSWYQQTPGQGLQFLFEYFSETQRNKGNFPGRFSGRQFSNSRSEMNVSTLELGDSALYLCASSLASTGAREQYFGPGTRLTVT.